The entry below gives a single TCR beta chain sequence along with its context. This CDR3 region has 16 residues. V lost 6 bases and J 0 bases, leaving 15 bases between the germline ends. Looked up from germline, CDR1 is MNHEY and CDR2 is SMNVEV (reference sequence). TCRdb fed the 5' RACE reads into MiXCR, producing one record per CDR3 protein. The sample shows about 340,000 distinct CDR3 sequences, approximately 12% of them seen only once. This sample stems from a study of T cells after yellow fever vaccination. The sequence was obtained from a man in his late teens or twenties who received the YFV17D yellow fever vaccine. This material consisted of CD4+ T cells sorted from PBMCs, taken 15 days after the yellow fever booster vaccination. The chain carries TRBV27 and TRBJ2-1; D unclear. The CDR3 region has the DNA TGTGCCAGCAGCCCAAGGAGCTCGACCTCCTACAATGAGCAGTTCTTC. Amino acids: CASSPRSSTSYNEQFF.